The present T cell receptor (beta chain) was sequenced within a study of cytomegalovirus exposure and HLA in healthy donors (dated by TCRdb to about 2017). Regarding the research as a whole: In an earlier analysis of some 610 of the donors, under 300 Gb of sequence data and 100 million or so unique TCR beta sequences from 150 million to 200 million T cells were reported. A separate validation cohort of about 110 different subjects was used in addition to the 666-subject first cohort. Among roughly 370 genotyped donors of the cohort, an average of approximately 240,000 unique TCR beta nucleotide sequences were sequenced per donor, roughly a sixth of them non-productive. Rather than drawing on any new phenotypic data, the later analysis identified candidate immune exposures from TCR beta sequences and the way those sequences occurred across donors. Using immunosequencing, the study profiled T cell repertoires from 500 to 800 subjects and related those repertoires to cytomegalovirus serostatus. Roughly 5 DR-DQ haplotypes were handled as single units for association and clustering because linkage in the cohort was strong. Among the approximately 420 genotyped donors, under 90% belonged to the genetic ancestry cluster associated with self-reported Caucasian donors. All discovery cohort repertoires had been generated on a single sequencing platform. To predict cytomegalovirus infection status, the study brought together high-throughput TCR immunosequencing, statistical association of individual TCRs with disease status, and machine learning. A later genetic analysis used genome-wide SNP genotypes for about 60% of the roughly 700 donors, treating that subset as a discovery cohort. An earlier analysis of 500 to 750 of the donors applied high-throughput TCR beta sequencing to assess whether each TCR beta V gene segment acted as functional or pseudogenic. The study was designed to test whether signatures of past pathogen exposure could be identified by cataloging public T cell receptors. A later analysis re-analyzed previously published TCR beta repertoires from roughly 630 donors and added high-resolution HLA genotyping to study TCR occurrence patterns. Around 320 gigabases of sequencing data and some 85 million unique TCR sequences were included in an early release covering roughly 600 HLA-typed donors. Donor age, sex, ethnicity and CMV serostatus were compiled together with the repertoire data. Typing coverage varied by locus: about 620-630 donors for A, B, C, DRB1 and DQB1; approximately 560 for DQA1; about 590 for DPA1; roughly 470 for DPB1. Both class I and class II loci were covered by HLA typing, at four-digit resolution.

The cohort comprised some 730 healthy bone marrow donors. At the time of sampling, every cohort member was nominally healthy, though immune exposures that went unrecorded were likely present. The donor was CMV seronegative and was included in the group of a few hundred seronegative cohort members. A peripheral blood sample was collected from each donor, and TCR beta sequencing was performed on peripheral blood mononuclear cells. Genomic DNA extraction from the blood cell samples was performed with the Qiagen DNeasy Blood Extraction Kit. Here is what the overall study found, with its caveats: A further reported finding was that TCR beta sequences accurately predicted the HLA-A and HLA-B alleles for most subjects in the first cohort. Because HLA typing was unavailable for some donors at each locus, only the typed subset was used in association tests. In a later genetic analysis, fewer N-insertions in productive TCRs were reported among donors in an Asian-associated ancestry cluster than the approximately 670-donor mean. Cytomegalovirus status was reported to be diagnosed by the classifier with high specificity and sensitivity in both the original and validation cohorts. Assigning TCR associations to individual alleles was difficult when HLA alleles, especially DR and DQ, strongly co-occurred. The sequencing pipeline was judged likely to have produced a cluster of highly shared sequence variants as a technical artifact. Several of the top co-occurrence clusters appeared to be linked to parvovirus B19, influenza, CMV and Epstein-Barr virus, according to a later analysis. In a later analysis, 15,000 to 20,000 TCR beta sequences were associated with specific HLA alleles at a false discovery rate of 0.05. In a later analysis, the rate of TCR association differed among HLA loci, with DRB1 alleles having the most associated TCRs and HLA-C alleles having the fewest. Three of the identified cytomegalovirus-associated TCR beta chains were confirmed in vitro to be specific for cytomegalovirus antigens. CMV serostatus was the only immune exposure information available for the cohort. Some IMGT-functional V segments, including TRBV6-2 and TRBV6-3, could not be told apart with the 87-base-pair reads, so those segments were excluded. The cohort was sequenced for TCR beta chains only, and without alpha or paired-chain data the features that could be detected were limited. In the study, around 160 TCR beta chains were listed as associated with cytomegalovirus. Roughly uniform sequencing depth across donors was assumed in presence/absence analyses, although this assumption may not hold. While some public TCRs were present in many individuals, most TCR sequences turned up only very rarely across donors. In a later genetic analysis, a missense DCLRE1C variant was associated with V-gene and J-gene trimming of TCR beta chains, and the association was replicated in an independent cohort. The earlier analysis of 450 to 700 of the donors excluded roughly 17 rarely observed V segments, including chromosome 9 orphons, because counts were too low. In a later analysis, HLA-associated TCR beta chains were found to be more clonally expanded and to have lower generation probabilities than equally common non-associated chains. Broadly in line with IMGT annotations, most TCR beta V segments showed up in productive rearrangements about 87% or about 30% of the time in an earlier analysis of around 600 of the donors. Most CMV-associated TCR beta chains appeared to be HLA-restricted in a later analysis, and the HLA associations seemed to be driven largely by CMV exposure. Linkage disequilibrium might explain the correlated functional status among segregating V segments, but an unknown experimental factor could not be excluded. It was suggested by the authors that the approach could potentially be generalized to other disease states and immunological phenotypes.

The library was generated by the immunoSEQ multiplex PCR assay. The multiplex PCR relied on a mix of 60 forward primers for TCR Vbeta segments and 13 reverse primers for TCR Jbeta segments. Amplification of the CDR3 region of rearranged TCR beta genes was performed with a multiplex PCR assay on genomic DNA. The Illumina HiSeq System was used to sequence the amplified TCR beta libraries as 87-base-pair reads. Per the source publication's procedure: Across the 666 repertoires, a later analysis counted 78 million or so unique TCR beta chains, 9.5 million to 13 million of which were shared by at least two donors. A nearest-neighbor algorithm error-corrected the raw reads and collapsed the reads into unique sequences, merging closely related sequences to remove PCR and sequencing errors. Alignment of CDR3 sequences to IMGT reference sequences was used to assign V, D and J gene segments. For a sequence to be retained, at least a six-nucleotide match to both a V gene segment and a J gene segment was required. A rearrangement counted as productive if the CDR3 had no stop codons and remained in frame with V and J, and every other rearrangement counted as non-productive. CDR3 was defined by IMGT convention, running from the second conserved V-encoded cysteine to the conserved J-encoded phenylalanine. The earlier analysis of roughly 590 of the donors excluded sequences that lacked an unambiguous match to a single V gene segment. An earlier analysis of roughly 590 of the donors called V segments functional above 56.7% productive rearrangements and segregating when the between-donor standard deviation exceeded 5%. To diagnose cytomegalovirus status from the catalog of TCR beta chain sequences, a statistical classification framework was built. In a later analysis, V and J genes were assigned by comparing TCR nucleotide sequences against IMGT/GENE-DB human TR gene sequences. Using the TCRdist pipeline, a later analysis assigned CDR3 sequences along with most-parsimonious VDJ recombination scenarios. In a later analysis, each TCR beta chain was defined by its CDR3 amino acid sequence together with its V-gene family, and reads lacking a unique V-gene family were excluded. To address suspected cross-contamination and a sequencing artifact, a later analysis removed a few hundred highly shared, low-generation-probability nucleotide sequences. In a later analysis, a clonal expansion index was calculated for each public chain from normalized within-repertoire ranks of inferred template counts. In a later analysis, generation probabilities were computed with a VDJ recombination model fitted to out-of-frame rearrangements, and the resulting probabilities were checked against IGoR. A later analysis scored TCR-TCR, TCR-HLA and TCR-CMV co-occurrence with hypergeometric tests, applying a repertoire-size bias correction to TCR pairs. False discovery rates were estimated in a later analysis by permuting HLA or CMV assignments 20 times. In a later analysis, co-occurring TCRs were grouped using DBSCAN, and TCRdist sequence similarity was added for clustering within HLA-allele-positive subsets. Co-occurrence clustering excluded repertoires with fewer than 30,000 or more than 120,000 public chains, plus five with anomalous nucleotide sharing. Sourced from immuneACCESS, this table was stored by TCRdb with only in-frame sequences that have V and J called. A share of the clones is absent; for the studies checked, an unresolved V gene accounts for under half, and the remainder has no known explanation. V, J and clone size reflect that table, while D and trimming were determined from the DNA. For this sample there are around 97,000 clones; 70% to 75% appear just once. The biggest ten clones account for less than 4% of the sample.

As concerns this clone: Its antigen target is currently unknown. No base qualities exist here, and no much larger clone lies one base off it. Other DNA variants within this sample encode the same CDR3.

As encoded in the germline V gene, CDR1 is SNHLY while CDR2 is FYNNEI. The CDR3 has 13 amino acids, counting the end cysteine and phenylalanine. Just CDR3 DNA is preserved here, 39 bases in frame from base 1. Between the V and J ends, shortened by 3 bases and 8 bases respectively, the junction contains 10 bases. Sequenced sample: PBMCs. This receptor chain uses TRBV2 and TRBJ2-2, and possibly TRBD2, on 6 matching bases. This sequence originates from a man in his forties in good health and CMV-seronegative. CDR3 reads: CASSDWEAGELFF. The nucleotides are TGTGCCAGCAGTGATTGGGAGGCTGGGGAGCTGTTTTTT.